Listed below are T cell receptor beta chains from one sample, sequenced in a study of shared clonotypes between healthy human individuals. Produced via immunoSEQ multiplex PCR; TCRdb's table is partial and in-frame only. The repertoire holds under 2.5 million clones, with under 95% as singletons. Sequencing used naive CD4+ T cells from PBMCs. Every receptor here comes from a man between 18 and 35 years old in good health. Some clones in this sample may be carry-over from other donors' samples. Each CDR3 is given with its conserved first and last residue. A D gene is named only where the DNA matches it firmly. Rows may omit the clone size; those that give it use once, few, many or a size class.

d_call	v_call	clone_size	j_call	cdr3_nt	cdr3_aa
NA	TRBV5-1	NA	TRBJ2-2	TGCGCCAGCAGCAGCGGACGCTCGAACACCGGGGAGCTGTTTTTT	CASSSGRSNTGELFF
NA	TRBV28	NA	TRBJ1-2	TGTGCCAGCAGTTTCTGGGGCGCGAACTATGGCTACACCTTC	CASSFWGANYGYTF
NA	TRBV2	NA	TRBJ2-1	TGTGCCAGCTCTTACGGGAATGAGCAGTTCTTC	CASSYGNEQFF
TRBD1	TRBV6-5	NA	TRBJ2-1	TGTGCCAGCAGTTCCCCCGGACAGGGTCGCAATGAGCAGTTCTTC	CASSSPGQGRNEQFF
NA	TRBV27	NA	TRBJ2-2	TGTGCCAGCAAACGCGGACCCTTGGGCAGGACCGGGGAGCTGTTTTTT	CASKRGPLGRTGELFF
NA	TRBV19	NA	TRBJ1-1	TGTGCCAGTAGTATGGTGGGACCCATGAACACTGAAGCTTTCTTT	CASSMVGPMNTEAFF
NA	TRBV5-1	NA	TRBJ2-7	TGCGCCAGCAGCTCGCCCAAGTCCTACGAGCAGTACTTC	CASSSPKSYEQYF
NA	TRBV19	NA	TRBJ2-5	TGTGCCAGTAGTATAAGGATTTCGGAGACCCAGTACTTC	CASSIRISETQYF
TRBD1	TRBV4-2	NA	TRBJ2-1	TGTGCCAGCAGCCAAGAGGTGGCGCAGGGGGCCTACAATGAGCAGTTCTTC	CASSQEVAQGAYNEQFF
NA	TRBV28	NA	TRBJ1-1	TGTGCCAGCAGAGCGGTTCGTTGGGGCACTGAAGCTTTCTTT	CASRAVRWGTEAFF
NA	TRBV7-2	NA	TRBJ2-1	TGTGCCAGCAGCTCGCGGGCTACGGTATCCTACAATGAGCAGTTCTTC	CASSSRATVSYNEQFF
TRBD2	TRBV4-1	NA	TRBJ2-1	TGCGCCAGCAGCCGAAGACAGGCTAGCGGGAGTTCAAATGAGCAGTTCTTC	CASSRRQASGSSNEQFF
NA	TRBV23-1	once	TRBJ1-3	TGCGCCAGCTTCCAGGGAGAGGGCCGGAGGTCTGGAAACACCATATATTTT	CASFQGEGRRSGNTIYF
TRBD1	TRBV19	NA	TRBJ1-1	TGTGCCAGTAGTAAAACAGGGGCCGCAAACACTGAAGCTTTCTTT	CASSKTGAANTEAFF
TRBD1	TRBV18	NA	TRBJ1-3	TGTGCCAGCTCACCACGGGCTCCGGGACAGGACTCTGGAAACACCATATATTTT	CASSPRAPGQDSGNTIYF
NA	TRBV6-1	once	TRBJ2-1	TGTGCCAGCAGTGAACAGCATAATGAGCAGTTCTTC	CASSEQHNEQFF
NA	TRBV10-3	once	TRBJ2-6	TGTGCCATCGAGGCTACTGGGGCCAACGTCCTGACTTTC	CAIEATGANVLTF
NA	TRBV5-1	NA	TRBJ1-1	TGCGCCAGCAGCTTGGATTGGACCGATCCTCCTCCGAACACTGAAGCTTTCTTT	CASSLDWTDPPPNTEAFF
TRBD2	TRBV30	NA	TRBJ2-1	TGTGCCTGGAGTTCGGGGGGGTATGAGCAGTTCTTC	CAWSSGGYEQFF